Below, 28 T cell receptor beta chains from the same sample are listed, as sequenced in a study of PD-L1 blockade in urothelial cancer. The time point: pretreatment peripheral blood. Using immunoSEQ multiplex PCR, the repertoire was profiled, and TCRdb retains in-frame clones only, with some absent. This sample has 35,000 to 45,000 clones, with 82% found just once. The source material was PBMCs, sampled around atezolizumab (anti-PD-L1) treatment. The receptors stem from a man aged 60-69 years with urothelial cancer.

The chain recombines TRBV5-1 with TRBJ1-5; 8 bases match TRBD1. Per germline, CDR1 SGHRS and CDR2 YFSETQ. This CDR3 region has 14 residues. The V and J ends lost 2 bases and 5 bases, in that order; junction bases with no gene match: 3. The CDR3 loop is CASSFGTGHQPQHF. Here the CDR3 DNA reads TGCGCCAGCAGCTTTGGGACAGGTCATCAGCCCCAGCATTTT.

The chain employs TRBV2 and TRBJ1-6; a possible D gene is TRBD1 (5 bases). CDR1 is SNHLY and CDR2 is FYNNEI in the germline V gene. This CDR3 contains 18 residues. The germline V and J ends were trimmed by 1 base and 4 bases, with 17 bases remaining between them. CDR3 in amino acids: CASSEGGGGSVYNSPLHF. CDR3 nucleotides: TGTGCCAGCAGTGAAGGGGGTGGGGGGAGCGTTTATAATTCACCCCTCCACTTT.

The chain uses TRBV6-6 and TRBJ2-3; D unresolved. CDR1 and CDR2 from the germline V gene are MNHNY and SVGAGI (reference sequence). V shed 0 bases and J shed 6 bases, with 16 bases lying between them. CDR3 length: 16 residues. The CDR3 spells CASSYSIGLSVDTQYF. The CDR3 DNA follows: TGTGCCAGCAGTTACTCGATTGGTCTCAGTGTTGATACGCAGTATTTT.

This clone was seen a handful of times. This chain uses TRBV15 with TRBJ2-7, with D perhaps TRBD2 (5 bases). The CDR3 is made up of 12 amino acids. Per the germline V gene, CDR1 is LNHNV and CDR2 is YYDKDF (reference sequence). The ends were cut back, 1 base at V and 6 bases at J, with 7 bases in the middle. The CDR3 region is CATSRGGFEQYF. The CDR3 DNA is TGTGCCACCAGCAGAGGCGGGTTCGAGCAGTACTTC.

The CDR3 nucleotides read TGTGCCAGCAGTGGAACAGGGCTAACTGAAGCTTTCTTT. It codes for CASSGTGLTEAFF. This sequence joins TRBV25-1 and TRBJ1-1, with D perhaps matching TRBD1 (6 bases). Trimming took off 4 bases at V and 5 bases at J, with 11 bases between the two ends. CDR1 is MGHDK and CDR2 is SYGVNS in the germline V gene. The CDR3 runs 13 residues.

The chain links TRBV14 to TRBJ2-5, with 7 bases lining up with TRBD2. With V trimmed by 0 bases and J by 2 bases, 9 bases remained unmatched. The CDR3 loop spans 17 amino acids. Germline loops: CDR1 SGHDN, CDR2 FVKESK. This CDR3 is CASSQDRRGGRQETQYF. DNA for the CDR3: TGTGCCAGCAGCCAAGATCGGCGCGGGGGACGTCAAGAGACCCAGTACTTC.

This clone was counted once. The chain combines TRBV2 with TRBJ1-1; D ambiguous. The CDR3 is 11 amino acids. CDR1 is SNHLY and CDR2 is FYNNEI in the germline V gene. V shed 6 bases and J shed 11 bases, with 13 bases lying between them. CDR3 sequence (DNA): TGTGCCAGCAGCCCCGTACCGAGGGCTTTCTTT. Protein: CASSPVPRAFF.

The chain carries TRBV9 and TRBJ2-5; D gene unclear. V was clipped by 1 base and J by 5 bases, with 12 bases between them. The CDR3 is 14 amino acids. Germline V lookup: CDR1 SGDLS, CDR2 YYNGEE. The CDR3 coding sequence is TGTGCCAGCAGCGTACAAGCCGTTTCGGAGACCCAGTACTTC. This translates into CASSVQAVSETQYF.

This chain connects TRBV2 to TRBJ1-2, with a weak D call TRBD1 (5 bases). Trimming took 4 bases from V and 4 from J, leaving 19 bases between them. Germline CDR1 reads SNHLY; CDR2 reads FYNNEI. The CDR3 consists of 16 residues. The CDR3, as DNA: TGTGCCAGCAGTGCCGACACGGGGGGATTGTTCTATGGCTACACCTTC. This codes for CASSADTGGLFYGYTF.

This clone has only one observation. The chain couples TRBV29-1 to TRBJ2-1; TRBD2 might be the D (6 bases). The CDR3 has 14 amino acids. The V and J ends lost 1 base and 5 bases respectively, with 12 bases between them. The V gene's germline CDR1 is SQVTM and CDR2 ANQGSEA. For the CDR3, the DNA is TGCAGCGTTGAAGGCCTAGCGCACCACAATGAGCAGTTCTTC. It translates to CSVEGLAHHNEQFF.

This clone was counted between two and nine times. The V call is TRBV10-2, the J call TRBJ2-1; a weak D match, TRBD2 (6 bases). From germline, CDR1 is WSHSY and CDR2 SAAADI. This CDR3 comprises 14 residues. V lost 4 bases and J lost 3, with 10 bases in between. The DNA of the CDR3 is TGCGCCAGCAGTGGAGGGGACTTCTACAATGAGCAGTTCTTC. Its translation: CASSGGDFYNEQFF.

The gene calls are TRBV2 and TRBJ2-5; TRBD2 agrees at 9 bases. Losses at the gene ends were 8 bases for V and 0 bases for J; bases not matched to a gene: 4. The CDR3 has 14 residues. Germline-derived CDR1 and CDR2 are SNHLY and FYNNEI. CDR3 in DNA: TGTGCCAGCGGGCTAGCGGGGAACCAAGAGACCCAGTACTTC. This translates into CASGLAGNQETQYF.

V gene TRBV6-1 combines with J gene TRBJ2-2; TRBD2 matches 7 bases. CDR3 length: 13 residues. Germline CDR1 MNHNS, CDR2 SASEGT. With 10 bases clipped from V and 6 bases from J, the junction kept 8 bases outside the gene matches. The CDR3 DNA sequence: TGTGCCATCCACCCGGGGAGGGCCGGGGAGCTGTTTTTT. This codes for CAIHPGRAGELFF.

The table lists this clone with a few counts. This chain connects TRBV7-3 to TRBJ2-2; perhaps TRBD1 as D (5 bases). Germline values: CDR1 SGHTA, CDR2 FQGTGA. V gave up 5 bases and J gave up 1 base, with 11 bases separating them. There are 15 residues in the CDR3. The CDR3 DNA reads TGTGCCAGCAGCCCGGACATCATGAACACCGGGGAGCTGTTTTTT. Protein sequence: CASSPDIMNTGELFF.

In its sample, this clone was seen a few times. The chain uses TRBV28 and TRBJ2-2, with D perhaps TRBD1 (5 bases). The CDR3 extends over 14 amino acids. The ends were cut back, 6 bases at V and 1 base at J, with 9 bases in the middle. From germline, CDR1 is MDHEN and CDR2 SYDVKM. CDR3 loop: CASSPGLNTGELFF. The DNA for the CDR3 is TGTGCCAGCAGCCCAGGGTTGAACACCGGGGAGCTGTTTTTT.

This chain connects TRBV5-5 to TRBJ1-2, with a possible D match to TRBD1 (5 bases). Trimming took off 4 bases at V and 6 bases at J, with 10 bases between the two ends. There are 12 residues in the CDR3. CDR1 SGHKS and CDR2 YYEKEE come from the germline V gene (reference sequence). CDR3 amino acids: CASSLGQDGYTF. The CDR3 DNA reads TGTGCCAGCAGCCTAGGACAAGATGGCTACACCTTC. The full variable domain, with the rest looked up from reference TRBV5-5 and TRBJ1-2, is DAGVTQSPTHLIKTRGQQVTLRCSPISGHKSVSWYQQVLGQGPQFIFQYYEKEERGRGNFPDRFSARQFPNYSSELNVNALLLGDSALYLCASSLGQDGYTFGSGTRLTVV.

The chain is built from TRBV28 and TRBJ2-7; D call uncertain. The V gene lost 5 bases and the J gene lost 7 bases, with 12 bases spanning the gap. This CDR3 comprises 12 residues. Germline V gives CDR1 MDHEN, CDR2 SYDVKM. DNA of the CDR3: TGTGCCAGCAGTCGTGGTGTCGGGGAGCAGTACTTC. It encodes CASSRGVGEQYF.

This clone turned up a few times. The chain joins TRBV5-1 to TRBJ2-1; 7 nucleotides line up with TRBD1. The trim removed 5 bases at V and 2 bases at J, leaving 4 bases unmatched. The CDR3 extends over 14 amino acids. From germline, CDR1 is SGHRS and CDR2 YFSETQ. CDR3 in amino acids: CASSRTGPYNEQFF. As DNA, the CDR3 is TGCGCCAGCAGTAGGACAGGCCCCTACAATGAGCAGTTCTTC.

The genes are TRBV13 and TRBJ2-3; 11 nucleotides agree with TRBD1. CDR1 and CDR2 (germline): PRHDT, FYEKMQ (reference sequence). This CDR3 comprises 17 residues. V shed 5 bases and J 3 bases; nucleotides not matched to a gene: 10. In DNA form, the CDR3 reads TGTGCCAGCAGCCCAACAACGGGGACAGGGGGTACAGATACGCAGTATTTT. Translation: CASSPTTGTGGTDTQYF. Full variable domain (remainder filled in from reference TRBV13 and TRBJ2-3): AAGVIQSPRHLIKEKRETATLKCYPIPRHDTVYWYQQGPGQDPQFLISFYEKMQSDKGSIPDRFSAQQFSDYHSELNMSSLELGDSALYFCASSPTTGTGGTDTQYFGPGTRLTVL.

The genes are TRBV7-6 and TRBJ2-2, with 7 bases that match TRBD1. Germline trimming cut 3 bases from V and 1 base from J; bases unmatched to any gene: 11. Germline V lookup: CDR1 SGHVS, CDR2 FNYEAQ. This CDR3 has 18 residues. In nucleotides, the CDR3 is TGTGCCAGCAGCTTTTTTAGTGGGGACAGTGGGAACACCGGGGAGCTGTTTTTT. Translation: CASSFFSGDSGNTGELFF.

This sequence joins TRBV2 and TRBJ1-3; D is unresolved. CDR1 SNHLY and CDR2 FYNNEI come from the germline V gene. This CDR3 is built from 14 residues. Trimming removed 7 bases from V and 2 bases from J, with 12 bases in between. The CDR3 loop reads CASKRGGPGNTIYF. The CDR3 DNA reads TGTGCCAGCAAGCGTGGCGGTCCTGGAAACACCATATATTTT.

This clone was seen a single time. DNA for the CDR3: TGTGCCAGTAGTGACACGCTCGTGAACACCGGGGAGCTGTTTTTT. This encodes CASSDTLVNTGELFF. The rearrangement joins TRBV19 to TRBJ2-2, with D uncertain. This CDR3 has 15 amino acids. Trimming took 5 bases from V and 1 from J, leaving 11 bases between them. CDR1 LNHDA and CDR2 SQIVND come from the germline V gene (reference sequence).

CDR3 nucleotide sequence: TGTGCCAGCAGCCCCGGCGGGGAAAGCACTGAAGCTTTCTTT. Residues: CASSPGGESTEAFF. The V and J genes are TRBV4-2 and TRBJ1-1, with D unclear. The CDR3 spans 14 residues. V was cut by 4 bases and J by 4 bases, with 13 bases left in between. Per germline, CDR1 LGHNA and CDR2 YNFKEQ.

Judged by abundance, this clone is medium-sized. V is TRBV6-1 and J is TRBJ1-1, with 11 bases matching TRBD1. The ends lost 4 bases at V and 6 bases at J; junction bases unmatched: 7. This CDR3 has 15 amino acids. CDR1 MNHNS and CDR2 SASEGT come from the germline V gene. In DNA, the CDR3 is TGTGCCAGCAGTGTGAGGGGACAGGGGGTCGCTGAAGCTTTCTTT. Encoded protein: CASSVRGQGVAEAFF.

The CDR3 coding sequence is TGCGCCAGCCAGACAGGGGGCCGGGACGAGCAGTACTTC. It translates to CASQTGGRDEQYF. The chain couples TRBV5-1 to TRBJ2-7; 10 bases line up with TRBD1. Trimming at V came to 7 bases and at J to 5 bases, leaving 6 bases not matched to a gene. The germline V gene has CDR1 SGHRS and CDR2 YFSETQ. This CDR3 has 13 residues.

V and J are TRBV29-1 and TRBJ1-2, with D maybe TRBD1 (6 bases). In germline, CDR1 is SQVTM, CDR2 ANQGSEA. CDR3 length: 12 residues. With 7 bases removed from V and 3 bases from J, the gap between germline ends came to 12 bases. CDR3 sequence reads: CSAGEGDYGYTF. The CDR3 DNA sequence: TGCAGCGCAGGGGAGGGGGACTATGGCTACACCTTC.

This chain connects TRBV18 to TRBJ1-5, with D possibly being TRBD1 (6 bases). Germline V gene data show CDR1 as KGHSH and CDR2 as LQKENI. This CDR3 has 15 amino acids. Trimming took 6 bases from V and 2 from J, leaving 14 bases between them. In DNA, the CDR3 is TGTGCCAGCTCCCGGGGTGCAGGGGGCAATCAGCCCCAGCATTTT. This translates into CASSRGAGGNQPQHF.

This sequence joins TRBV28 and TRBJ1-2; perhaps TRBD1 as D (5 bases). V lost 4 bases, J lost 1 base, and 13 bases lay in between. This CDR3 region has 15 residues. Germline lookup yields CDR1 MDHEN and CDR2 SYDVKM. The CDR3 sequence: CASSSPSGLNYGYTF. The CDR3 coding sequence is TGTGCCAGCAGTTCTCCTTCGGGACTTAACTATGGCTACACCTTC.